This paragraph covers one T cell receptor (beta chain) sequence. V shed 0 bases, J shed 6 bases, and the junction held 7 bases outside the gene matches. Per germline, CDR1 GTSNPN and CDR2 SVGIG (reference sequence). The CDR3 has 15 amino acids. The source of the sample is a study of blood T cell repertoires in COVID-19. The protocol was immunoSEQ multiplex PCR, while the TCRdb copy is restricted to in-frame clones and leaves out a portion. Here the sample spans 300,000 to 450,000 clones, approximately 89% being singletons. The TCR originated in a woman aged 25 to 39 with COVID-19, enrolled during active disease. The rearrangement links TRBV30 to TRBJ2-2; 7 bases match TRBD1. The sample consisted of peripheral blood. The CDR3 is CAWSVVQGWSGELFF. The DNA of the CDR3 is TGTGCCTGGAGTGTAGTACAGGGGTGGTCCGGGGAGCTGTTTTTT.